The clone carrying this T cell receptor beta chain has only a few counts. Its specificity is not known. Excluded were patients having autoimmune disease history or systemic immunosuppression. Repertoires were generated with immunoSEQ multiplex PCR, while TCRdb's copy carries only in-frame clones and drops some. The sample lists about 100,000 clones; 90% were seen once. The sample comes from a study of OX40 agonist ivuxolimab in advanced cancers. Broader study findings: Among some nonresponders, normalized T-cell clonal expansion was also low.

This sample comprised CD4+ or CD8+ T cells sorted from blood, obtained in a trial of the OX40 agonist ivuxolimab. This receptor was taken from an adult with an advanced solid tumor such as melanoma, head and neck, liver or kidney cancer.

CDR3 in DNA: TGTGCCTGGAGTGCAGGGGGGGATGGCGAGCAGTACTTC. This encodes CAWSAGGDGEQYF. This chain joins TRBV30 and TRBJ2-7; D is perhaps TRBD1 or TRBD2 (7 bases each). V was clipped by 1 base and J by 6 bases, with 13 bases between them. Germline V gene sequence: CDR1 GTSNPN, CDR2 SVGIG (reference sequence). The CDR3 is made up of 13 amino acids. The variable domain in full, with the rest retrieved from reference TRBV30 and TRBJ2-7, is SQTIHQWPATLVQPVGSPLSLECTVEGTSNPNLYWYRQAAGRGLQLLFYSVGIGQISSEVPQNLSASRPQDRQFILSSKKLLLSDSGFYLCAWSAGGDGEQYFGPGTRLTVT.